This T cell receptor (beta chain) was obtained from a study of T cell responses to AZD1222 COVID-19 vaccine. This clone was found once. Assay: immunoSEQ multiplex PCR; the TCRdb copy retains only in-frame clones and omits some. The table shows about 51,000 clones, with around 90% occurring only once. This CDR3 has 15 amino acids. The chain employs TRBV12-2 and TRBJ1-1; the table gives TRBD1 as D, unverified against the DNA. TRBV12-2 is an annotated pseudogene. This sample comprised peripheral blood, obtained 28 days after the second AZD1222 dose. The TCR originated in an adult who received the AZD1222 COVID-19 vaccine. The CDR3 DNA follows: TGTGCAAGTCACCATTTGACAGCCTCGAACACTGAAGCTTTCTTT. Its protein product is CASHHLTASNTEAFF.